The 9 T cell receptor beta chains in this list originate from one sample, sequenced in a study of human T cells and chemical hapten exposure. Time point specified: patch test 1, 2 weeks after DPC sensitization. Treatment reported: therapeutic diphenylcyclopropenone sensitization with weekly scalp DPC. Each CDR3 protein gets one entry after TCRdb re-called the RACE reads with MiXCR. The data show fewer than 100,000 distinct CDR3 sequences, with 12% seen just once and 2.1% held by the top ten. The material was whole blood, obtained in connection with sensitization to the hapten diphenylcyclopropenone (DPC). The receptors derive from a woman in her thirties or forties with alopecia areata. Some clones in this sample may be carry-over from other donors' samples.

The chain couples TRBV28 to TRBJ1-3; 7 bases fit TRBD1. The germline gives CDR1 MDHEN, CDR2 SYDVKM. This CDR3 spans 15 amino acids. V shed 5 bases and J 4 bases; nucleotides not matched to a gene: 8. CDR3 bases: TGTGCCAGCAGTCCCCCGGGACAGAGAGGAAACACCATATATTTT. Protein: CASSPPGQRGNTIYF.

CDR3 amino acids: CASRLKLAGDYTDTQYF. The CDR3 region has the DNA TGTGCAAGTCGCCTCAAACTAGCGGGAGATTACACAGATACGCAGTATTTT. The chain joins TRBV12-2 to TRBJ2-3; the D call TRBD2 from the table was never checked on the DNA. TRBV12-2 represents a pseudogene. CDR3 length equals 17 residues.

This clonotype was counted ten times or more. The rearrangement joins TRBV11-3 to TRBJ2-3; TRBD2 agrees at 15 bases. The CDR3 runs to 18 residues. V gave up 4 bases and J gave up 1 base; unmatched junction bases: 6. Germline V CDR1 and CDR2: SGHNT, YENEEA. The CDR3 coding sequence is TGTGCCAGCAGCTCGGGGACTAGCGGGAGGCTTCGCACAGATACGCAGTATTTT. Its protein is CASSSGTSGRLRTDTQYF. Drawing the rest from reference TRBV11-3 and TRBJ2-3, the complete variable domain is EAGVVQSPRYKIIEKKQPVAFWCNPISGHNTLYWYLQNLGQGPELLIRYENEEAVDDSQLPKDRFSAERLKGVDSTLKIQPAELGDSAVYLCASSSGTSGRLRTDTQYFGPGTRLTVL.

This clonotype came up a few times. This chain uses TRBV28 with TRBJ2-7; 9 positions match TRBD1. Germline assignment: CDR1 MDHEN and CDR2 SYDVKM. The CDR3 totals 14 residues. J was trimmed by 1 base and V by 5 bases; bases with no gene match: 3. CDR3 loop: CASSTGTGSYEQYF. For the CDR3, the DNA is TGTGCCAGCAGTACCGGGACAGGGTCCTACGAGCAGTACTTC.

The table lists this clonotype with a few counts. J is TRBJ1-1 and V is TRBV24-1; a possible D gene is TRBD1 (6 bases). Germline lookup yields CDR1 KGHDR and CDR2 SFDVKD. Trimming pared 2 bases from V and 1 base from J, leaving 10 bases between. CDR3 size: 15 residues. CDR3 in DNA: TGTGCCACCAGTGATTCAGGGACAAGGAACACTGAAGCTTTCTTT. Amino acids: CATSDSGTRNTEAFF.

This rearrangement joins TRBV4-2 to TRBJ2-7, with D hard to call. Looked up from germline, CDR1 is LGHNA and CDR2 is YNFKEQ. Trimming removed 0 bases from V and 0 bases from J, with 9 bases in between. The length of the CDR3 is 15 residues. CDR3 DNA sequence: TGTGCCAGCAGCCAAGACTCTTCGAGCTCCTACGAGCAGTACTTC. This encodes CASSQDSSSSYEQYF.

This rearrangement joins TRBV12-3 or TRBV12-4 to TRBJ2-2; D is uncertain. Trimming pared 2 bases from V and 3 bases from J, leaving 7 bases between. The CDR3 is 14 amino acids. The CDR3 coding sequence is TGTGCCAGCAGTTTAAAGGCAGACACCGGGGAGCTGTTTTTT. Translating it yields CASSLKADTGELFF.

This clonotype was recorded at least ten times. This chain joins TRBV7-3 and TRBJ2-5, with D tentatively TRBD1 (5 bases). There are 13 residues in the CDR3. Germline CDR1 SGHTA, CDR2 FQGTGA. V was clipped by 5 bases and J by 5 bases, with 12 bases between them. CDR3: CASSLGVRETQYF. The DNA for the CDR3 is TGTGCCAGCAGCCTAGGGGTCCGGGAGACCCAGTACTTC.

This clonotype was found once. The chain couples TRBV7-2 to TRBJ1-4, with 7 bases lining up with TRBD1. The CDR3 totals 15 residues. V shed 5 bases, J shed 3 bases, and the junction held 6 bases outside the gene matches. Germline CDR1 reads SGHTA; CDR2 reads FQGNSA. CDR3 loop: CASSPQTGPNEKLFF. In DNA, the CDR3 is TGTGCCAGCAGCCCCCAGACAGGGCCTAATGAAAAACTGTTTTTT.